This entry lists 15 T cell receptor beta chains sequenced from one sample in a study of blood T cell repertoires in COVID-19. Profiled with immunoSEQ multiplex PCR; TCRdb holds only in-frame clones, not every one. This sample carries roughly 380,000 clones, 89% of them seen once, and the ten largest clones take 1.5% to 1.7%. The material sequenced was peripheral blood. The receptors derive from a woman aged 40 to 49 with COVID-19, enrolled during active disease.

The chain joins TRBV5-1 to TRBJ2-5; 7 positions agree with TRBD1. Germline V gene lookup returns CDR1 SGHRS and CDR2 YFSETQ. Trimming cost V 0 bases and J 5 bases; bases outside gene matches: 10. The CDR3 has 16 amino acids. DNA for the CDR3: TGCGCCAGCAGCTTGGGGGACAGAGGGGGCAAGGAGACCCAGTACTTC. Translated, it gives CASSLGDRGGKETQYF.

The chain combines TRBV5-1 with TRBJ1-5, with 9 positions matching TRBD1. The CDR3 length is 15 residues. V dropped 2 bases and J dropped 4; count of bases not matched to a gene: 4. Germline V gives CDR1 SGHRS, CDR2 YFSETQ. CDR3 DNA: TGCGCCAGCAGCTTTGGGACAGGGTTAAATCAGCCCCAGCATTTT. This codes for CASSFGTGLNQPQHF.

This rearrangement joins TRBV30 to TRBJ1-5; D remains unclear. V was pared by 3 bases and J by 4 bases, with 10 bases between. Germline lookup yields CDR1 GTSNPN and CDR2 SVGIG (reference sequence). This CDR3 is built from 13 residues. In DNA form, the CDR3 reads TGTGCCTGGAGCAGTCTTGTTAATCAGCCCCAGCATTTT. Amino acid sequence: CAWSSLVNQPQHF.

The genes are TRBV2 and TRBJ1-1; D remains unclear. CDR1 SNHLY and CDR2 FYNNEI come from the germline V gene. The CDR3 covers 13 residues. The germline V and J ends were trimmed by 0 bases and 11 bases, with 13 bases remaining between them. The CDR3: CASSEALVAEAFF. In DNA form, the CDR3 reads TGTGCCAGCAGTGAAGCGCTGGTAGCAGAGGCTTTCTTT.

This sequence joins TRBV6-2 or TRBV6-3 and TRBJ1-5; 8 bases are a match to TRBD1. The V gene end was trimmed by 0 bases and the J gene end by 4 bases; junction bases not matched to a gene: 11. Germline V CDR1 and CDR2: MNHEY, SVGEGT. This CDR3 has 18 amino acids. The CDR3 loop reads CASSYSKAWTGLNQPQHF. In nucleotides, the CDR3 is TGTGCCAGCAGTTACTCGAAGGCCTGGACAGGGCTGAATCAGCCCCAGCATTTT.

This chain connects TRBV6-6 to TRBJ1-6; 9 bases match TRBD1. Looked up from germline, CDR1 is MNHNY and CDR2 is SVGAGI (reference sequence). V was pared by 5 bases and J by 7 bases, with 6 bases of the junction left unmatched. The CDR3 loop spans 15 amino acids. The CDR3 nucleotides are TGTGCCAGCAGTCCCGGGGACAGGGACAATTCACCCCTCCACTTT. Amino acid sequence: CASSPGDRDNSPLHF.

This clone showed up just once. The rearrangement uses TRBV19 and TRBJ2-6; D unclear. The germline gives CDR1 LNHDA, CDR2 SQIVND (reference sequence). Trimming removed 2 bases at V and 2 bases at J, with 7 bases between. The CDR3 runs to 15 residues. The CDR3 DNA reads TGTGCCAGTAGTATAACCCCGGCTGGGGCCAACGTCCTGACTTTC. Protein: CASSITPAGANVLTF.

V is TRBV5-1 and J is TRBJ2-3; a possible D gene is TRBD1 (5 bases). The CDR3 sequence is 17 residues long. Per germline, CDR1 SGHRS and CDR2 YFSETQ. V lost 0 bases to trimming and J lost 4 bases, with 18 bases between them. The CDR3 DNA reads as TGCGCCAGCAGCTTGGGCAGGGCCATTCAAGGCGCAGATACGCAGTATTTT. Its translation: CASSLGRAIQGADTQYF.

The CDR3 DNA follows: TGTGCCTGGAGGCCTCCGGGACAGGGCAATCAGCCCCAGCATTTT. It specifies CAWRPPGQGNQPQHF. This sequence joins TRBV30 and TRBJ1-5; 8 bases align to TRBD1. J lost 2 bases, V lost 3 bases, and 6 bases had no gene match. The V gene's germline CDR1 is GTSNPN and CDR2 SVGIG (reference sequence). This CDR3 is 15 amino acids long.

V usage is TRBV14 and J usage is TRBJ2-4; a weak D match, TRBD1 (6 bases). Germline V lookup: CDR1 SGHDN, CDR2 FVKESK. This CDR3 contains 18 residues. V was clipped by 4 bases and J by 0 bases, with 19 bases between them. In DNA form, the CDR3 reads TGTGCCAGCAGCCCCCTCGGCCCACAGGGTAGAGCCAAAAACATTCAGTACTTC. Protein: CASSPLGPQGRAKNIQYF.

This chain joins TRBV5-1 and TRBJ2-5, with D maybe TRBD1 (6 bases). The germline V gene encodes CDR1 SGHRS and CDR2 YFSETQ. There are 12 residues in the CDR3. The V and J ends lost 4 bases and 10 bases respectively, with 14 bases between them. CDR3: CASSILQGDQYF. The DNA of the CDR3 is TGCGCCAGCAGCATACTACAGGGCGACCAGTACTTC.

V and J are TRBV6-6 and TRBJ2-7; D unresolved. The germline V gene encodes CDR1 MNHNY and CDR2 SVGAGI (reference sequence). CDR3 length: 11 residues. The V end was cut by 6 bases, the J end by 3 bases, with 6 bases between. The CDR3 reads CASSYYYEQYF. CDR3 nucleotide sequence: TGTGCCAGCAGCTATTACTACGAGCAGTACTTC.

The V call is TRBV5-1, the J call TRBJ1-6, with TRBD1 identical over 8 bases. With V trimmed by 0 bases and J by 6 bases, 5 bases remained unmatched. Germline CDR1 and CDR2: SGHRS and YFSETQ. The CDR3 spans 16 residues. Written as DNA, the CDR3 is TGCGCCAGCAGCTTGGATATGGGACAGGTTAATTCACCCCTCCACTTT. Amino acid sequence: CASSLDMGQVNSPLHF. The variable domain in full, with the rest retrieved from reference TRBV5-1 and TRBJ1-6, is KAGVTQTPRYLIKTRGQQVTLSCSPISGHRSVSWYQQTPGQGLQFLFEYFSETQRNKGNFPGRFSGRQFSNSRSEMNVSTLELGDSALYLCASSLDMGQVNSPLHFGNGTRLTVT.

This chain uses TRBV28 with TRBJ1-6; TRBD1 matches 9 bases. J lost 5 bases, V lost 3 bases, and 2 bases had no gene match. Germline CDR1 reads MDHEN; CDR2 reads SYDVKM. The CDR3 length is 15 residues. The CDR3 DNA follows: TGTGCCAGCAGTTTGGGACAGGGCCATAATTCACCCCTCCACTTT. It encodes CASSLGQGHNSPLHF.

This chain links TRBV4-1 with TRBJ1-1; D might be TRBD1 (5 bases). V lost 3 bases to trimming and J lost 4 bases, with 15 bases between them. Germline lookup yields CDR1 MGHRA and CDR2 YSYEKL. CDR3 length: 15 residues. The chain's CDR3 is CASSHFAGVGTEAFF. The CDR3 DNA follows: TGCGCCAGCAGCCACTTTGCGGGGGTTGGCACTGAAGCTTTCTTT.